This T cell receptor (beta chain) was sequenced in a study of blood T cell repertoires in COVID-19. The wider study: Acute-phase and convalescent COVID-19 samples originated in the United States, Italy and Spain. The analysed material was cDNA or gDNA that came from T cells, B-cell-depleted T cells, or PBMCs.

Individuals drawn from 24 US areas were roughly 18 to 95 years old. No more than 2 weeks before study entry, exposed participants had met a case of COVID-19. Germline values: CDR1 MGHRA, CDR2 YSYEKL. V lost 6 bases and J 7 bases, leaving 21 bases between the germline ends. This CDR3 has 16 residues. Produced via immunoSEQ multiplex PCR; TCRdb's table is partial and in-frame only. This table holds a few hundred thousand clones, 80% to 90% found once. V gene TRBV4-1 combines with J gene TRBJ1-4; no reliable D call. This clonotype originated in a woman aged 40 to 55 who had been exposed to COVID-19. The sequenced sample consisted of PBMCs or T cells enriched from blood (not recorded which). The CDR3 bases are TGCGCCAGCAGTTCAGCCCCGGCTGGAGTGGGTGAAAAACTGTTTTTT. It is translated as CASSSAPAGVGEKLFF.